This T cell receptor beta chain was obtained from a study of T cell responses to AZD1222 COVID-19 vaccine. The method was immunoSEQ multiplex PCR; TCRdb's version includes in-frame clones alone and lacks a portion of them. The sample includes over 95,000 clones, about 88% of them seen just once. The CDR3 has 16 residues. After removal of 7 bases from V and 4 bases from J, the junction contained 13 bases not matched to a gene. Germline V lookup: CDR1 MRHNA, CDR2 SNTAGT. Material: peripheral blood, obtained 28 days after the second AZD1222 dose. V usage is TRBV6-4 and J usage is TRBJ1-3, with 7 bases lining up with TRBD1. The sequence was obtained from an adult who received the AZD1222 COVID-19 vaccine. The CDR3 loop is CASNLLEGAPGNTIYF. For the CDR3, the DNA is TGTGCCAGCAACCTACTGGAGGGGGCGCCGGGAAACACCATATATTTT.